These 25 T cell receptor beta chains were all obtained from the same sample, sequenced in a study of blood T cell repertoires in COVID-19. Profiled with immunoSEQ multiplex PCR; TCRdb holds only in-frame clones, not every one. The sample has under 300,000 clones; 65% to 85% are singletons. Sequenced input: peripheral blood. The receptors originated from a human donor with COVID-19, enrolled during active disease. The donor label of this sample is uncertain.

The rearrangement links TRBV21-1 to TRBJ2-2; no check of the table's D call, TRBD1, against the DNA was made. TRBV21-1 is noted as a pseudogene. CDR3 length: 17 amino acids. The CDR3 bases are TGTGCCAGCAGCGACCCGAGTGACAGGCAAAATGTTGGGGAGCTGTTTTTT. Residues: CASSDPSDRQNVGELFF.

This clone occurred a few times. V usage is TRBV5-6 and J usage is TRBJ2-7; TRBD1 might be the D (6 bases). In germline, CDR1 is SGHDT, CDR2 YYEEEE. This CDR3 has 16 residues. The V end lost 4 bases, the J end lost 0 bases, and 17 bases lay between the germline ends. The CDR3 nucleotides are TGTGCCAGCAGCCCATACACGGACAGATTCTCCTACGAGCAGTACTTC. Protein sequence: CASSPYTDRFSYEQYF.

The gene calls are TRBV25-1 and TRBJ1-2, with 12 bases identical to TRBD1. The germline gives CDR1 MGHDK, CDR2 SYGVNS. The CDR3 is 17 residues long. Unmatched junction bases numbered 14, after V lost 6 bases and J lost 6 bases. Here the CDR3 DNA reads TGTGCCAGCAGAGGAGGGACAGGGGGCTCCTTGATGCATGGCTACACCTTC. Its translation is CASRGGTGGSLMHGYTF.

The chain has TRBV7-9 and TRBJ1-1; 7 bases are a match to TRBD1. The J segment lost 5 bases and the V segment lost 5 bases, leaving 5 bases of the junction unmatched. CDR3 length: 13 residues. Germline V gives CDR1 SEHNR, CDR2 FQNEAQ (reference sequence). The CDR3 spells CASSPLTGTEAFF. The CDR3 region has the DNA TGTGCCAGCAGCCCCTTGACAGGGACTGAAGCTTTCTTT.

The V gene is TRBV7-9, the J gene TRBJ2-7; 7 bases line up with TRBD1. J was trimmed by 6 bases and V by 2 bases; bases with no gene match: 7. CDR1 and CDR2 (germline): SEHNR, FQNEAQ (reference sequence). The CDR3 contains 14 residues. Written as DNA, the CDR3 is TGTGCCAGCAGCTTAAACACAGGGGTTGTCGAGCAGTACTTC. It encodes CASSLNTGVVEQYF.

The gene calls are TRBV2 and TRBJ2-5, with a weak D call TRBD1 (6 bases). V was pared by 5 bases and J by 1 base, with 8 bases between. Germline CDR1 is SNHLY and CDR2 is FYNNEI. The CDR3 runs 13 residues. This CDR3 is CASSQDSQETQYF. CDR3 nucleotide sequence: TGTGCCAGCAGTCAGGACAGCCAAGAGACCCAGTACTTC.

The chain employs TRBV5-4 and TRBJ2-7; a possible D gene is TRBD2 (6 bases). V was trimmed by 0 bases and J by 1 base, leaving 14 bases between them. Germline-derived CDR1 and CDR2 are SGHNT and YYREEE (reference sequence). The CDR3 has 16 amino acids. The CDR3 sequence: CASSLAGGRPSYEQYF. Here the CDR3 DNA reads TGTGCCAGCAGCTTGGCGGGTGGGAGGCCGTCCTACGAGCAGTACTTC.

This chain connects TRBV27 to TRBJ2-7, with 7 bases fitting TRBD1. CDR3 length equals 15 residues. The germline gives CDR1 MNHEY, CDR2 SMNVEV (reference sequence). Trimming took 5 bases from V and 0 from J; bases not matched to a gene: 7. In DNA, the CDR3 is TGTGCCAGCAGTCCCAGACAGGGCATCTCCTACGAGCAGTACTTC. This gives the protein CASSPRQGISYEQYF.

The rearrangement uses TRBV4-3 and TRBJ2-7, with 12 bases aligning to TRBD1. This CDR3 has 14 residues. Germline V CDR1 and CDR2: LGHNA, YSLEER. The V gene end was trimmed by 0 bases and the J gene end by 12 bases; junction bases not matched to a gene: 6. The chain's CDR3 is CASSQERGQGAVYF. The CDR3 DNA reads TGCGCCAGCAGCCAAGAAAGGGGACAGGGGGCTGTGTACTTC.

The chain carries TRBV9 and TRBJ2-5, with 7 bases matching TRBD2. Germline CDR1 is SGDLS and CDR2 is YYNGEE. The CDR3 sequence is 15 residues long. Unmatched junction bases numbered 13, after V lost 4 bases and J lost 7 bases. CDR3 in amino acids: CASSPSGTNRGTQYF. CDR3 DNA: TGTGCCAGCAGCCCATCCGGGACTAATCGAGGGACCCAGTACTTC.

The chain links TRBV30 to TRBJ2-3; 12 bases map to TRBD2. CDR1 GTSNPN and CDR2 SVGIG come from the germline V gene (reference sequence). This CDR3 is built from 15 residues. V shed 0 bases and J 8 bases; nucleotides not matched to a gene: 6. As DNA, the CDR3 is TGTGCCTGGAGTGTAGGACTAGCGGGAACCGCTACGCAGTATTTT. Its protein is CAWSVGLAGTATQYF.

The chain has TRBV24-1 and TRBJ2-5; D remains ambiguous. CDR1 and CDR2 from the germline V gene are KGHDR and SFDVKD. V was pared by 0 bases and J by 2 bases, with 9 bases between. There are 15 residues in the CDR3. The CDR3 nucleotides are TGTGCCACCAGTGATTTGCGAGCGAGGCAAGAGACCCAGTACTTC. Translating it yields CATSDLRARQETQYF.

The chain is built from TRBV5-4 and TRBJ2-2; 11 nucleotides match TRBD2. The germline CDR1 and CDR2 sequences are SGHNT and YYREEE (reference sequence). The junction had 2 bases not matched to a gene; V was cut back by 4 bases and J by 0 bases. CDR3 length: 16 amino acids. The CDR3 nucleotides are TGTGCCAGCAGCCAGGGACTAGCGGCGAACACCGGGGAGCTGTTTTTT. Translated, it gives CASSQGLAANTGELFF.

The rearrangement uses TRBV6-2 or TRBV6-3 and TRBJ2-7; a possible D gene is TRBD2 (6 bases). The germline gives CDR1 MNHEY, CDR2 SVGEGT. V lost 0 bases, J lost 2 bases, and 17 bases lay in between. The CDR3 covers 17 residues. The CDR3 DNA is TGTGCCAGCAGTTACTCGATTAACCGGGGACTCACCTACGAGCAGTACTTC. Its protein product is CASSYSINRGLTYEQYF.

Here the CDR3 DNA reads TGCGCCAGCAGCTTAGTACAGGGCCTTTCCTACGAGCAGTACTTC. Translated: CASSLVQGLSYEQYF. The gene calls are TRBV5-1 and TRBJ2-7, with D perhaps TRBD1 (6 bases). There are 15 residues in the CDR3. V was pared by 2 bases and J by 1 base, with 13 bases between. Germline V gene lookup returns CDR1 SGHRS and CDR2 YFSETQ. Drawing the rest from reference TRBV5-1 and TRBJ2-7, the complete variable domain is KAGVTQTPRYLIKTRGQQVTLSCSPISGHRSVSWYQQTPGQGLQFLFEYFSETQRNKGNFPGRFSGRQFSNSRSEMNVSTLELGDSALYLCASSLVQGLSYEQYFGPGTRLTVT.

J is TRBJ2-7 and V is TRBV9, with 7 positions matching TRBD2. The V and J ends lost 0 bases and 4 bases, in that order; junction bases with no gene match: 7. Germline loops: CDR1 SGDLS, CDR2 YYNGEE. The CDR3 loop spans 15 amino acids. CDR3 coding DNA: TGTGCCAGCAGCGTAGGACGCGGGGAGGGGTACGAGCAGTACTTC. Translating gives CASSVGRGEGYEQYF.

In this sample, this clone turned up once. The genes are TRBV4-2 and TRBJ2-7, with TRBD1 as a possible D gene (6 bases). The V gene's germline CDR1 is LGHNA and CDR2 YNFKEQ. CDR3 length equals 16 residues. V was cut by 0 bases and J by 5 bases, with 17 bases left in between. CDR3 sequence reads: CASSQDPQGTQDEQYF. The CDR3 region has the DNA TGTGCCAGCAGCCAAGATCCCCAGGGGACCCAAGACGAGCAGTACTTC.

This chain links TRBV27 with TRBJ1-6; maybe TRBD1 (6 bases). V lost 4 bases and J 14 bases, leaving 15 bases between the germline ends. Germline values: CDR1 MNHEY, CDR2 SMNVEV (reference sequence). This CDR3 contains 13 residues. The chain's CDR3 is CASSSRLQGTLHF. The CDR3 bases are TGTGCCAGCAGTTCCCGATTACAGGGCACCCTCCACTTT.

V usage is TRBV19 and J usage is TRBJ2-3; the D gene is possibly TRBD2 (6 bases). The CDR3 contains 15 residues. Trimming took off 2 bases at V and 5 bases at J, with 14 bases between the two ends. The germline V gene encodes CDR1 LNHDA and CDR2 SQIVND (reference sequence). DNA for the CDR3: TGTGCCAGTAGTATATCGGTGGGAGCGGGAGATACGCAGTATTTT. Translating gives CASSISVGAGDTQYF.

This clone occurred a few times. The chain combines TRBV4-1 with TRBJ2-7, with a possible D match to TRBD2 (5 bases). The ends were cut back, 2 bases at V and 3 bases at J, with 14 bases in the middle. Germline-derived CDR1 and CDR2 are MGHRA and YSYEKL. The CDR3 contains 15 residues. In DNA form, the CDR3 reads TGCGCCAGCAGCCAAACCAGCGGTACTCTCTACGAGCAGTACTTC. Translated: CASSQTSGTLYEQYF.

This clone occurred once. The J gene is TRBJ2-3, the V gene TRBV7-6, with 12 bases fitting TRBD2. The germline V gene has CDR1 SGHVS and CDR2 FNYEAQ. J lost 9 bases, V lost 5 bases, and 9 bases had no gene match. The CDR3 runs to 15 residues. The CDR3 sequence: CASSRTGTSGLTQYF. In DNA form, the CDR3 reads TGTGCCAGCAGCCGAACCGGGACTAGCGGGCTGACGCAGTATTTT. The full variable domain, completed using reference TRBV7-6 and TRBJ2-3, is GAGVSQSPRYKVTKRGQDVALRCDPISGHVSLYWYRQALGQGPEFLTYFNYEAQQDKSGLPNDRFSAERPEGSISTLTIQRTEQRDSAMYRCASSRTGTSGLTQYFGPGTRLTVL.

The chain uses TRBV3-1 (or the pseudogene TRBV3-2) and TRBJ2-5, with D maybe TRBD1 (5 bases). The CDR3 loop spans 15 amino acids. V was trimmed by 4 bases and J by 1 base, leaving 13 bases between them. Germline loops: CDR1 LGHDT, CDR2 YNNKEL (reference sequence). The CDR3 loop is CASSRAAGPQETQYF. CDR3 in DNA: TGTGCCAGCAGCCGGGCGGCAGGGCCCCAAGAGACCCAGTACTTC.

The CDR3 reads CASSRQQANEKLFF. The DNA of the CDR3 is TGTGCCAGTAGCCGACAGCAGGCTAATGAAAAACTGTTTTTT. This chain joins TRBV19 and TRBJ1-4; maybe TRBD1 (5 bases). CDR1 is LNHDA, CDR2 SQIVND, per germline (reference sequence). The CDR3 sequence is 14 residues long. V was cut by 6 bases and J by 3 bases, with 11 bases left in between.

The chain couples TRBV10-2 to TRBJ2-1, with no clear D. From germline, CDR1 is WSHSY and CDR2 SAAADI. The CDR3 has 13 amino acids. The ends were cut back, 8 bases at V and 4 bases at J, with 12 bases in the middle. Written as DNA, the CDR3 is TGCGCCAGCCTGGAGATATCTTACAATGAGCAGTTCTTC. The encoded protein is CASLEISYNEQFF.

This clone was recorded once. The V gene is TRBV11-2, the J gene TRBJ1-1; tentative D call: TRBD1 (6 bases). With 4 bases removed from V and 1 base from J, the gap between germline ends came to 13 bases. CDR1 is SGHAT, CDR2 FQNNGV, per germline. This CDR3 contains 15 residues. CDR3 region: CASSYNAGENTEAFF. CDR3 DNA sequence: TGTGCCAGCAGCTATAACGCAGGGGAGAACACTGAAGCTTTCTTT.